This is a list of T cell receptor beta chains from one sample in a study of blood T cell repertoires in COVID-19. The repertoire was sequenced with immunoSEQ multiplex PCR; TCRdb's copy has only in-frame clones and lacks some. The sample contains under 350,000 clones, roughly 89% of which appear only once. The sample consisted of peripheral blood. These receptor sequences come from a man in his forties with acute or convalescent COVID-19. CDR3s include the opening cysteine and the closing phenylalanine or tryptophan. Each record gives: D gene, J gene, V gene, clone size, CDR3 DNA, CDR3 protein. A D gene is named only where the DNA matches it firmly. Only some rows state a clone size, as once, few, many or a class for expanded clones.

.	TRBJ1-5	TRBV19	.	TGTGCCAGTCTCGCAGGGAAGGGTCAGCCCCAGCATTTT	CASLAGKGQPQHF
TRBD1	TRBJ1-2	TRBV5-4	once	TGTGCCAGCAGCTTAGGACAGGGGTTTGCTGCGGCCTATGGCTACACCTTC	CASSLGQGFAAAYGYTF
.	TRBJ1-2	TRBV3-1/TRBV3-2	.	TGTGCCAGCAGCCCCTTTCCGGGGAACTATGGCTACACCTTC	CASSPFPGNYGYTF
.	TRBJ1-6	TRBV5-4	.	TGTGCCAGCAGCTTAGACAAGGCGACTAATTCACCCCTCCACTTT	CASSLDKATNSPLHF
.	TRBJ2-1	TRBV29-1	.	TGCAGCGTGCGCCCTGGGGGGGGCGAGCAGTTCTTC	CSVRPGGGEQFF
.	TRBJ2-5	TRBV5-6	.	TGTGCCAGCAGCTTACGGAGCGGGTACCAAGAGACCCAGTACTTC	CASSLRSGYQETQYF
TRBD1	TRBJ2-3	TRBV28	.	TGTGCCAGCAGACAACAGGGGGCAGGCGCAGATACGCAGTATTTT	CASRQQGAGADTQYF
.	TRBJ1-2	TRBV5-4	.	TGTGCCAGCAGCTTGGATCCGGCGGAACGAGGCAGAGGCTACACCTTC	CASSLDPAERGRGYTF
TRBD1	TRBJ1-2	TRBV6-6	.	TGTGCCAGCACCGGACAGGGCATCTATGGCTACACCTTC	CASTGQGIYGYTF
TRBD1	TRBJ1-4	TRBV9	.	TGTGCCAGCAGCCCTCGGACAGGCAATGGAAAACTGTTTTTT	CASSPRTGNGKLFF
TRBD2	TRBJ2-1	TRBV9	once	TGTGCCAGCAGCGACTCAGGACTAGCGGGGGGGAGGTACAATGAGCAGTTCTTC	CASSDSGLAGGRYNEQFF
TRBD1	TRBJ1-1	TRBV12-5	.	TGTGCTAGTGGTTTGCTTGGACAGGGTCCTTCGCGGAACACTGAAGCTTTCTTT	CASGLLGQGPSRNTEAFF
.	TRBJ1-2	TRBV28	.	TGTGCCAGCAGGAATAGCCTAGGTGGTTTGGGGGCGCAGGGCTACACCTTC	CASRNSLGGLGAQGYTF
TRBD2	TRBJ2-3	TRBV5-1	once	TGCGCCAGCAGCCTTAGCGGGGGCCTAACCACAGATACGCAGTATTTT	CASSLSGGLTTDTQYF
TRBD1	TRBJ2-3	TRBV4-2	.	TGTGCCAGCAGCTCCGGGACAGGGATGGAACATACGCAGTATTTT	CASSSGTGMEHTQYF
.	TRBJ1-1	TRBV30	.	TGTGCCTGGAGCCTCCCAGGGGCCGGCACTGAAGCTTTCTTT	CAWSLPGAGTEAFF
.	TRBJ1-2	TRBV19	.	TGTGCCAGTAGTATCTTATCGGGAGGGCTCTATGGCTACACCTTC	CASSILSGGLYGYTF
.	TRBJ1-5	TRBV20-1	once	TGCAGTGCTAGTCCAGCGGGGCCCGTTCAGCCCCAGCATTTT	CSASPAGPVQPQHF
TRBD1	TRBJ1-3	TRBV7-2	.	TGTGCCAGCAGCCTCCGACAGGGGTTCTCTGGAAACACCATATATTTT	CASSLRQGFSGNTIYF
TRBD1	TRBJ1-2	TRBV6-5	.	TGTGCCAGCAGTTCGGGACAGGGCCTTTATGGCTACACCTTC	CASSSGQGLYGYTF
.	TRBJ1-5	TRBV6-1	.	TGTGCCAGCAGTGAAGGTTACAGGCCCAATCAGCCCCAGCATTTT	CASSEGYRPNQPQHF
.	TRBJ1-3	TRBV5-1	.	TGCGCCAGCAGCTTGGAGGGGGGGCAAAGCACCATATATTTT	CASSLEGGQSTIYF
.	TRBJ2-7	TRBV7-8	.	TGTGCCAGCAGAAGAAGGGGTCAGTACGAGCAGTACTTC	CASRRRGQYEQYF
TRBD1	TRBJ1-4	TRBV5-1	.	TGCGCCAGCAGCTCCCAGGGGGCAGGTGAAAAACTGTTTTTT	CASSSQGAGEKLFF
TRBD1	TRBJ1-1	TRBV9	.	TGTGCCAGCAGCGCCCCCGACAGGGGAGATACTGAAGCTTTCTTT	CASSAPDRGDTEAFF
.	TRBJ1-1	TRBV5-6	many	TGTGCCAGCAGCTTGGGCGGGGAGGCTGGCACTGAAGCTTTCTTT	CASSLGGEAGTEAFF
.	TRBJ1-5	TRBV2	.	TGTGCCAGCAGCCGGGATCTAGGGCAGCCCCAGCATTTT	CASSRDLGQPQHF
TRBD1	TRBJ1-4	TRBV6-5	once	TGTGCCAGCAGTTACGGGACAGGGGAAAAACTGTTTTTT	CASSYGTGEKLFF
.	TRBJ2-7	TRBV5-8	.	TGTGCCAGCAGCTTGCTATCCTACGAGCAGTACTTC	CASSLLSYEQYF
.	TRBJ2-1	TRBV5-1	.	TGCGCCAGCAGCACCACCGGGGGAACTACCTACAATGAGCAGTTCTTC	CASSTTGGTTYNEQFF
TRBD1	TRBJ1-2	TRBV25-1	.	TGTGCCAGCAGTGAGGGGACAGGGGCCCACTATGGCTACACCTTC	CASSEGTGAHYGYTF
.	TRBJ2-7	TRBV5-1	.	TGCGCCAGCAGCTTGGTCCCGGGGACCTACGAGCAGTACTTC	CASSLVPGTYEQYF
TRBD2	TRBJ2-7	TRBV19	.	TGTGCCAGTAGTTGGCGGGGGACGGCCTACGAGCAGTACTTC	CASSWRGTAYEQYF
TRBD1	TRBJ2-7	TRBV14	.	TGTGCCAGCGCGAAGGGACAGGGACGCTACGAGCAGTACTTC	CASAKGQGRYEQYF
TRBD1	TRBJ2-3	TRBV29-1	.	TGCAGCGTGCGGACAGGGGGGGAGAATACGCAGTATTTT	CSVRTGGENTQYF
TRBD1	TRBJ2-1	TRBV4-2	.	TGTGCCAGCAGCCCGCAAGGGACAGGGAACAATGAGCAGTTCTTC	CASSPQGTGNNEQFF